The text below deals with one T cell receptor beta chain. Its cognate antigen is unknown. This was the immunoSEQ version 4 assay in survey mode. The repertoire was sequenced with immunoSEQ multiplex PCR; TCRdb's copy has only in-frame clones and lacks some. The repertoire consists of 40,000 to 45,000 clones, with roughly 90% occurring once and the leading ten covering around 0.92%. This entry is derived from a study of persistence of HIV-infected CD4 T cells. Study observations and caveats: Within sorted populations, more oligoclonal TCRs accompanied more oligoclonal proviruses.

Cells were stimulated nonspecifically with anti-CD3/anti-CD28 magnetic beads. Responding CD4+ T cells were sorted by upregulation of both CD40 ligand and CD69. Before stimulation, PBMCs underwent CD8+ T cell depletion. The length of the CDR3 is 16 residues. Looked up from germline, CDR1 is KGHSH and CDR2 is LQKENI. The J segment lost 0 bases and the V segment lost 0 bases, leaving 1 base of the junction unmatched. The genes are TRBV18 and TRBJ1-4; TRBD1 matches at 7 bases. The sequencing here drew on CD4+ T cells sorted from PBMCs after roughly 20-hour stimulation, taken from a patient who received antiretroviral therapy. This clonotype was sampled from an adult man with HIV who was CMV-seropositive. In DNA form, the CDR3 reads TGTGCCAGCTCACCACCCACAGGGGCAACTAATGAAAAACTGTTTTTT. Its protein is CASSPPTGATNEKLFF.